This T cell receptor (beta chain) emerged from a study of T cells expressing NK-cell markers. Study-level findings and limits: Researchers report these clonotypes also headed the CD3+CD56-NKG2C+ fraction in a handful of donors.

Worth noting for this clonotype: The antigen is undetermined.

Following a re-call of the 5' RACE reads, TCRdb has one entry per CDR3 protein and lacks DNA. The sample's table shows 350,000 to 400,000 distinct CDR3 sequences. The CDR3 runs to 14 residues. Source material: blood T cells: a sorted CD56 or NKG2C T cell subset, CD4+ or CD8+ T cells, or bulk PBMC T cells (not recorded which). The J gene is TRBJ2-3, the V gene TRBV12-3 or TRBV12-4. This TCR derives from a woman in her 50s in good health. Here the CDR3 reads CASSATMVPDTQYF.